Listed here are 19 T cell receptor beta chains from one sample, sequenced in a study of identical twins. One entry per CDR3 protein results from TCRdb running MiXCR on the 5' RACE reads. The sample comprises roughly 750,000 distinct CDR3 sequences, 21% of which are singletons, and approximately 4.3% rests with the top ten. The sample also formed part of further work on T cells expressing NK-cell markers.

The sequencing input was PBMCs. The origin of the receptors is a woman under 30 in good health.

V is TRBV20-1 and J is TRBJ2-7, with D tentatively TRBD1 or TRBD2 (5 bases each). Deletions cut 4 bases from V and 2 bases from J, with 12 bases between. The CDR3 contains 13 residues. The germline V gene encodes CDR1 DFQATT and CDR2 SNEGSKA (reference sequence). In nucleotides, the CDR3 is TGCAGTGCTACAGGGAGCGAGGCCTACGAGCAGTACTTC. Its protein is CSATGSEAYEQYF.

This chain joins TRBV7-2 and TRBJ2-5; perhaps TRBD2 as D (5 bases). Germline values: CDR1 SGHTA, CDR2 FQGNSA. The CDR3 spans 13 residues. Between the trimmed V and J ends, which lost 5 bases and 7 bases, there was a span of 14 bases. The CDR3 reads CASSRPHEGTQYF. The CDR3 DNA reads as TGTGCCAGCAGCCGACCTCACGAGGGGACCCAGTACTTC.

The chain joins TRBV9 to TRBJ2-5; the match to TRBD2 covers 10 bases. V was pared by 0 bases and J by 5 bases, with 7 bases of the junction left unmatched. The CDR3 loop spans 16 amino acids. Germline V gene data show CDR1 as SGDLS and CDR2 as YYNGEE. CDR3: CASSVEKRGGAETQYF. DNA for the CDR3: TGTGCCAGCAGCGTAGAAAAGCGGGGGGGCGCCGAGACCCAGTACTTC. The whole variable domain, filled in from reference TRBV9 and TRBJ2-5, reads DSGVTQTPKHLITATGQRVTLRCSPRSGDLSVYWYQQSLDQGLQFLIQYYNGEERAKGNILERFSAQQFPDLHSELNLSSLELGDSALYFCASSVEKRGGAETQYFGPGTRLLVL.

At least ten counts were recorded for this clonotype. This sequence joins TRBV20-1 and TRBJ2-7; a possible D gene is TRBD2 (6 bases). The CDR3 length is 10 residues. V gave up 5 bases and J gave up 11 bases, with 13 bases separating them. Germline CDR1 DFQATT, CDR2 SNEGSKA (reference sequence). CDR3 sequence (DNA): TGCAGTGCTTACCAATCGGGGGAGTACTTC. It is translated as CSAYQSGEYF.

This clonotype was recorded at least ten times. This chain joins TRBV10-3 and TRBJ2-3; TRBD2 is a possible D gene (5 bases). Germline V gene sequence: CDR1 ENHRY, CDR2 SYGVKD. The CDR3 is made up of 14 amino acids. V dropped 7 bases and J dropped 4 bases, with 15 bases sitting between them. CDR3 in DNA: TGTGCCATCAACTCGGCGGGTGAAGCAGATACGCAGTATTTT. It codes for CAINSAGEADTQYF.

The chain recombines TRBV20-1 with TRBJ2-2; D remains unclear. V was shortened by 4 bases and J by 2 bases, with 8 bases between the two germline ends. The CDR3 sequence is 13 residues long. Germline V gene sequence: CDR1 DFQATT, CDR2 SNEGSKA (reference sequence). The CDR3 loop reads CSAKRSNTGELFF. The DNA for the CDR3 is TGCAGTGCTAAGCGATCTAACACCGGGGAGCTGTTTTTT.

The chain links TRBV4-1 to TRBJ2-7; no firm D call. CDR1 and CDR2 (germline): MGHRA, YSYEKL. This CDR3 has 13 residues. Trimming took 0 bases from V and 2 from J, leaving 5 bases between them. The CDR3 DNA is TGCGCCAGCAGCCAAGATGGGACCTACGAGCAGTACTTC. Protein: CASSQDGTYEQYF.

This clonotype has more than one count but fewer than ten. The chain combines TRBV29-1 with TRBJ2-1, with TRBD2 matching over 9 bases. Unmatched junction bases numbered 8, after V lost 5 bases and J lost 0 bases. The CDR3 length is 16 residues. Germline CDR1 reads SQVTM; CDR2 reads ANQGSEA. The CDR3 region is CSVRRAGGSSYNEQFF. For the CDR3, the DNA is TGCAGCGTTAGGAGGGCGGGAGGGAGCTCCTACAATGAGCAGTTCTTC.

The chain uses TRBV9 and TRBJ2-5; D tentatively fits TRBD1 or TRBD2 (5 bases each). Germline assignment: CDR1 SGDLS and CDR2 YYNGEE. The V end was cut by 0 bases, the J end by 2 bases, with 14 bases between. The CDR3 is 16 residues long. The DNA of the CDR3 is TGTGCCAGCAGCGTAGCTTACCGGGGCGGACAAGAGACCCAGTACTTC. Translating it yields CASSVAYRGGQETQYF.

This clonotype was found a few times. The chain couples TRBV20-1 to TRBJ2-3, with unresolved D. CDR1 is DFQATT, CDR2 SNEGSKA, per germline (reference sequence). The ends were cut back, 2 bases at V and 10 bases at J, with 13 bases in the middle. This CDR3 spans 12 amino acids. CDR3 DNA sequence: TGCAGTGCTAGAAAAACGCCCAGCTCGCAGTATTTT. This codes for CSARKTPSSQYF.

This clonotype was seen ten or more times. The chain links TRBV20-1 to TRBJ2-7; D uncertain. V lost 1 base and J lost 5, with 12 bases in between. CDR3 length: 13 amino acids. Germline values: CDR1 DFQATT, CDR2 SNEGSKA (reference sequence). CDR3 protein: CSARGDVGDEQYF. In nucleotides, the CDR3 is TGCAGTGCTAGAGGTGACGTGGGCGACGAGCAGTACTTC.

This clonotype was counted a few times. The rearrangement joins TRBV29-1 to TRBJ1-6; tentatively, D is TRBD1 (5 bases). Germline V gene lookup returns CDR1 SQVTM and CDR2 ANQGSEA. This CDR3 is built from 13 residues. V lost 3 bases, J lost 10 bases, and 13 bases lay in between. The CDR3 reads CSVDGGEGSPLHF. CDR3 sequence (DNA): TGCAGCGTTGACGGAGGGGAGGGATCACCCCTCCACTTT.

DNA of the CDR3: TGTGCCAGCAGTACCTCCGGAAGGGCGTACACTGAAGCTTTCTTT. Protein product: CASSTSGRAYTEAFF. The rearrangement links TRBV12-3 or TRBV12-4 to TRBJ1-1; no definite D call. The CDR3 contains 15 residues. V lost 5 bases and J lost 3, with 16 bases in between.

DNA for the CDR3: TGCGCCAGCAGCCAAAGACAGGCACTTTTAAACAATGAGCAGTTCTTC. It codes for CASSQRQALLNNEQFF. The V call is TRBV4-3, the J call TRBJ2-1; tentative D call: TRBD1 (6 bases). Looked up from germline, CDR1 is LGHNA and CDR2 is YSLEER. Trimming took off 2 bases at V and 5 bases at J, with 16 bases between the two ends. The CDR3 has 16 amino acids.

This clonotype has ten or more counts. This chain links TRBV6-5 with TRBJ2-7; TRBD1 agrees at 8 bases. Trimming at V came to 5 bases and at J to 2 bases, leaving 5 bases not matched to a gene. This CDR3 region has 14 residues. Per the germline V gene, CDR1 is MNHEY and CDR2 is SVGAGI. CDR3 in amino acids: CASSTGQGTYEQYF. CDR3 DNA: TGTGCCAGCAGTACTGGACAGGGAACCTACGAGCAGTACTTC.

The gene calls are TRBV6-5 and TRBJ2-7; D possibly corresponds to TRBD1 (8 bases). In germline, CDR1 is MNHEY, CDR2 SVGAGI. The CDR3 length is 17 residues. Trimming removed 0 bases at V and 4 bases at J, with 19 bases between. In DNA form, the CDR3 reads TGTGCCAGCAGTTACTCGATTTACGGACAGGGAGGGTACGAGCAGTACTTC. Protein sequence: CASSYSIYGQGGYEQYF.

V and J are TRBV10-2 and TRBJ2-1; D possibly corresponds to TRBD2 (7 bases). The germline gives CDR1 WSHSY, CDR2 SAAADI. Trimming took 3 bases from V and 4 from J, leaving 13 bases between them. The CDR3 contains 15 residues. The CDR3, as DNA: TGCGCCAGCAGTGAAAGGGGAGGGGGATACAATGAGCAGTTCTTC. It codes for CASSERGGGYNEQFF.

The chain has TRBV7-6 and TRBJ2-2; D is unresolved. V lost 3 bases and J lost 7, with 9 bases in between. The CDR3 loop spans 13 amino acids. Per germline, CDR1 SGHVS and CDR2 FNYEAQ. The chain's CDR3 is CASSLTAVGELFF. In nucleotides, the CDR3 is TGTGCCAGCAGCTTGACGGCCGTCGGGGAGCTGTTTTTT.

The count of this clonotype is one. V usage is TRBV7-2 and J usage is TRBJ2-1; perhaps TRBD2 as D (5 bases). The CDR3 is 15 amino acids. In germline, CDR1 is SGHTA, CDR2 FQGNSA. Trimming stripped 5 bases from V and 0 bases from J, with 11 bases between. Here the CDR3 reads CASSIGLSSYNEQFF. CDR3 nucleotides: TGTGCCAGCAGCATCGGACTCAGCTCCTACAATGAGCAGTTCTTC.